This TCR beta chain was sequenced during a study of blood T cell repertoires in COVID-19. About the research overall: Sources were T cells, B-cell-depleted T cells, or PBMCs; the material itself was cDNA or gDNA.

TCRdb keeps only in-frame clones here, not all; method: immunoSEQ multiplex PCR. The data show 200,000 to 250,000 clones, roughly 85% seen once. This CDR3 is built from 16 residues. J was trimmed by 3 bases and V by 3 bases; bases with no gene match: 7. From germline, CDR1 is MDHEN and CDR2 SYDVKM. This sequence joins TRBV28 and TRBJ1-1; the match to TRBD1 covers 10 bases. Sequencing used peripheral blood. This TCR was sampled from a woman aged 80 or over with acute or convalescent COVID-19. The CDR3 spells CASSLGTGARYTEAFF. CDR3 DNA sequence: TGTGCCAGCAGTTTGGGGACAGGGGCCAGGTACACTGAAGCTTTCTTT.